The source of this T cell receptor (beta chain) is a study of blood T cell repertoires in COVID-19. For the study at large: The origin of the acute and convalescent COVID-19 samples was the United States, Italy and Spain.

It was during active infection that Seattle patients were enrolled and then longitudinally followed. In the original analysis: It was from reference gene primer amplification that nucleated cell counts were estimated. The assay was immunoSEQ multiplex PCR, and TCRdb's table has in-frame clones only and misses some. The D gene and trimming were derived from the DNA, and the V and J assignments and clone size from that table. The repertoire holds about 170,000 clones, around 87% seen once, with just over 2.5% in the top ten. The V gene's germline CDR1 is SGHRS and CDR2 YFSETQ. This CDR3 has 13 amino acids. Deletions cut 0 bases from V and 7 bases from J, with 11 bases between.

The clonotype was recovered from an elderly woman with COVID-19, enrolled during active disease. Sequences were obtained from peripheral blood. V gene TRBV5-1 combines with J gene TRBJ2-7; a possible D gene is TRBD2 (5 bases). CDR3 sequence reads: CASSLDWRSEQYF. The CDR3 DNA reads as TGCGCCAGCAGCTTGGATTGGAGGAGTGAGCAGTACTTC.